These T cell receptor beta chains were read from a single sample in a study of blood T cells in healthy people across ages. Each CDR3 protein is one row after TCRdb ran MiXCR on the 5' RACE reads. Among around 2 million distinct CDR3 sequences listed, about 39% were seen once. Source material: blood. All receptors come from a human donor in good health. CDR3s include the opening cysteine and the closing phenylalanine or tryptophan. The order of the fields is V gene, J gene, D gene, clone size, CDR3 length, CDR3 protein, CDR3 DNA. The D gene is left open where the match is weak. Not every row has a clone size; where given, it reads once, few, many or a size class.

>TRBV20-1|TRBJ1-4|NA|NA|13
CSAQDGNEGKLFF
TGCAGTGCCCAGGACGGAAACGAGGGAAAACTGTTTTTT
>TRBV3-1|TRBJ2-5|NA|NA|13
CASRDWNEETQYF
TGTGCCAGCAGGGACTGGAATGAAGAGACCCAGTACTTC
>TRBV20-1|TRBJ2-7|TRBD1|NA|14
CSARGGTATYEQYF
TGCAGTGCTAGAGGAGGGACAGCCACTTACGAGCAGTACTTC
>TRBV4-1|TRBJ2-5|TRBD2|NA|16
CASSPLTGGRQETQYF
TGCGCCAGCAGCCCCCTGACGGGGGGGAGGCAAGAGACCCAGTACTTC
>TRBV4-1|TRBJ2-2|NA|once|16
CASSQGGGGSTGELFF
TGCGCCAGCAGCCAAGGCGGGGGCGGGTCCACCGGGGAGCTGTTTTTT
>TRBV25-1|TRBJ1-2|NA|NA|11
CANSDGGGYTF
TGTGCCAACAGTGACGGTGGTGGCTACACCTTC
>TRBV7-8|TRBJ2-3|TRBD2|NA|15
CASSLLSGDRDTQYF
TGTGCCAGCAGCTTACTGAGCGGGGATAGAGATACGCAGTATTTT
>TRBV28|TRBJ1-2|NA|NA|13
CASSRSWFLGYTF
TGTGCCAGCAGTCGGTCGTGGTTCCTCGGCTACACCTTC
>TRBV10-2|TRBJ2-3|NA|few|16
CASGDGIHRGTDTQYF
TGCGCCAGTGGCGATGGTATCCACCGAGGCACAGATACGCAGTATTTT
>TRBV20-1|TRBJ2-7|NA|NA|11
CSARETPEQYF
TGCAGTGCTAGAGAGACGCCTGAGCAGTACTTC
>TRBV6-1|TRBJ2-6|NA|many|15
CASSEENSGANVLTF
TGTGCCAGCAGTGAAGAAAACTCTGGGGCCAACGTCCTGACTTTC
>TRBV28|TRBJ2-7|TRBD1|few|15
CASTTVGTGRYEQYF
TGTGCCAGCACGACCGTAGGGACAGGGAGGTACGAGCAGTACTTC
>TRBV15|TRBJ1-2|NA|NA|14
CATSRPGTYYGYIF
TGTGCCACCAGCAGACCCGGGACCTACTATGGCTACATCTTC
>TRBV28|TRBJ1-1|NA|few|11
CASSLWDEAFF
TGTGCCAGCAGTTTGTGGGATGAAGCTTTCTTT
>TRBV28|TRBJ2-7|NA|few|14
CASTQVDSFYEQYF
TGTGCCAGCACCCAGGTAGATTCGTTCTACGAGCAGTACTTC
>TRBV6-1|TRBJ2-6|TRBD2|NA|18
CASTKRTSAVSGANVLTF
TGTGCCAGCACTAAAAGGACTAGCGCCGTATCTGGGGCCAACGTCCTGACTTTC
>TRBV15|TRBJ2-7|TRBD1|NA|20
CATSRDRDIGSGQGAYEQYF
TGTGCCACCAGCAGAGATCGTGATATAGGTTCTGGACAGGGGGCCTACGAGCAGTACTTC
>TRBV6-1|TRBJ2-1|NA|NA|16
CASSELAGAAYNEQFF
TGTGCCAGCAGTGAATTGGCAGGGGCGGCCTACAATGAGCAGTTCTTC
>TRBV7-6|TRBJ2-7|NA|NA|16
CASSFGADEFLDEQYF
TGTGCCAGCAGCTTTGGAGCGGACGAATTCCTTGACGAGCAGTACTTC
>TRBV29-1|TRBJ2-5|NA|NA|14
CSVVYRGPQETQYF
TGCAGCGTTGTGTACCGGGGTCCCCAAGAGACCCAGTACTTC
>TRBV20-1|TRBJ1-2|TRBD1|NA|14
CSARGTGNNYGYTF
TGCAGTGCTAGGGGGACAGGGAATAACTATGGCTACACCTTC
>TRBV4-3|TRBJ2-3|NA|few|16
CASSQDGRGFGDTQYF
TGCGCCAGCAGCCAAGATGGTAGGGGGTTTGGAGATACGCAGTATTTT
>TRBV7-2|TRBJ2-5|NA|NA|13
CASSFDRQETQYF
TGTGCCAGCAGCTTTGACAGGCAAGAGACCCAGTACTTC
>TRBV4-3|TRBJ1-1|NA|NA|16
CASSQRRTARGSEAFF
TGCGCCAGCAGCCAACGCAGGACCGCTCGGGGGAGTGAAGCTTTCTTT
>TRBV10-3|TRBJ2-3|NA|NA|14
CAICDPGRTDTQYF
TGTGCCATCTGCGATCCAGGACGCACAGATACGCAGTATTTT
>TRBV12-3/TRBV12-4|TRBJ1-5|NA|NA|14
CASSLGHGDQPQHF
TGTGCCAGCAGTTTGGGGCACGGGGATCAGCCCCAGCATTTT
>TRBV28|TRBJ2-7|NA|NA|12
CASNHLSYEQYF
TGTGCCAGCAATCATCTCTCCTACGAGCAGTACTTC
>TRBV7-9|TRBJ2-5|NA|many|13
CASSPLSQETQYF
TGTGCCAGCAGCCCTTTGTCTCAAGAGACCCAGTACTTC
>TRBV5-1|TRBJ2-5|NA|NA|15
CASSLGQLRQETQYF
TGCGCCAGCAGCTTGGGACAGCTGAGACAAGAGACCCAGTACTTC
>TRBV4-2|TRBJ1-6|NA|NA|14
CTSSQVGGESPLHF
TGTACCAGCAGCCAAGTCGGGGGGGAGTCACCCCTCCACTTT
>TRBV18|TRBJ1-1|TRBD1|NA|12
CASSGTGGEAFF
TGTGCCAGCTCAGGGACAGGTGGTGAAGCTTTCTTT
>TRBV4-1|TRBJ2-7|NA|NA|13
CASSLEAHYEQYF
TGCGCCAGCAGCCTGGAGGCGCACTACGAGCAGTACTTC
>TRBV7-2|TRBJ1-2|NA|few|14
CASSSGLLSVGYTF
TGTGCCAGCAGCTCGGGACTTCTTAGCGTTGGCTACACCTTC
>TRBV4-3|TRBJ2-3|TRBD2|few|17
CASSQQVQGGSVDTQYF
TGCGCCAGCAGCCAGCAGGTGCAGGGAGGGTCAGTGGATACGCAGTATTTT
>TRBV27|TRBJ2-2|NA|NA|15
CASSFSNSNTGELFF
TGTGCCAGCAGTTTCTCTAATTCGAACACCGGGGAGCTGTTTTTT
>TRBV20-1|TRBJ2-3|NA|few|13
CSVDPSRTDTQYF
TGCAGTGTCGATCCTAGCAGGACAGATACGCAGTATTTT
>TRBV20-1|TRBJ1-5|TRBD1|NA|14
CSARAPGQGKPQHF
TGCAGTGCTAGAGCACCGGGACAGGGGAAGCCCCAGCATTTT
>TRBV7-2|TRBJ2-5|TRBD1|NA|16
CASSLRGQRIQETQYF
TGTGCCAGCAGCCTCAGGGGGCAACGTATCCAAGAGACCCAGTACTTC
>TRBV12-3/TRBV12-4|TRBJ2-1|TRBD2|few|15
CASSFSSSGNNEQFF
TGTGCCAGCAGTTTTTCTTCTAGCGGAAACAATGAGCAGTTCTTC
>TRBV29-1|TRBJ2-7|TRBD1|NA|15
CSVEGGQGHPYEQYF
TGCAGCGTTGAAGGGGGACAGGGGCATCCCTACGAGCAGTACTTC
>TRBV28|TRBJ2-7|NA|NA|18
CASSFFVVLGPSSYEQYF
TGTGCCAGCAGTTTTTTTGTTGTTCTGGGCCCCAGCTCCTACGAGCAGTACTTC
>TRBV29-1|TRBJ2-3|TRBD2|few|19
CSVELRLAALNLYTDTQYF
TGCAGCGTTGAACTTCGGCTAGCGGCCCTGAACCTTTATACAGATACGCAGTATTTT
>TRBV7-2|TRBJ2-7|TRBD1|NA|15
CASSARTGQPYEQYF
TGTGCCAGCAGCGCACGGACAGGGCAACCCTACGAGCAGTACTTC
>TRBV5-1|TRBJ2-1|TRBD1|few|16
CASSLGDRGSYNEQFF
TGCGCCAGCAGTTTAGGAGACAGGGGGTCCTACAATGAGCAGTTCTTC
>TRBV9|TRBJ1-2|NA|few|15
CASSVEFEGSYGYTF
TGTGCCAGCAGCGTAGAATTTGAGGGGAGCTATGGCTACACCTTC
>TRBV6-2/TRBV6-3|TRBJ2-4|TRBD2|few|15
CASKVAGEAKNIQYF
TGTGCCAGCAAGGTAGCGGGGGAAGCCAAAAACATTCAGTACTTC
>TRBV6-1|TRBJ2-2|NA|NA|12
CASPTEVGELFF
TGTGCCAGCCCGACAGAGGTTGGGGAGCTGTTTTTT
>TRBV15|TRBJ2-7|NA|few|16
CATSRDPALSNCEQYF
TGTGCCACCAGCAGAGACCCTGCCCTTTCAAACTGCGAGCAGTACTTC
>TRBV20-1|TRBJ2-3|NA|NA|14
CSASGGRGPDTQYF
TGCAGTGCCTCCGGAGGTCGGGGACCAGATACGCAGTATTTT
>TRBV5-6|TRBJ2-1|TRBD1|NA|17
CASSPTDRDRILNEQFF
TGTGCCAGCAGCCCGACCGACCGGGACAGGATTCTCAATGAGCAGTTCTTC
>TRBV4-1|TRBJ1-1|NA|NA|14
CASSQDNGNTEAFF
TGCGCCAGCAGCCAAGACAACGGAAACACTGAAGCTTTCTTT